Here is one T cell receptor beta chain with its context. Trimming shortened V by 3 bases and J by 10 bases, and 18 bases separated the two germline ends. Germline CDR1 reads SQVTM; CDR2 reads ANQGSEA. This CDR3 is built from 13 residues. The data derive from a study of blood T cell repertoires in COVID-19. Study as a whole: The samples span acute and convalescent COVID-19 from the United States, Italy and Spain. Sample material is recorded as cDNA or gDNA derived from T cells, B-cell-depleted T cells, or PBMCs.

The protocol was immunoSEQ multiplex PCR, while the TCRdb copy is restricted to in-frame clones and leaves out a portion. This table has roughly 670,000 clones, 75% to 90% appearing once. The V gene is TRBV29-1, the J gene TRBJ1-1; weak D call: TRBD1 (5 bases). The sequence was obtained from a young woman with acute or convalescent COVID-19. The source material was peripheral blood. CDR3 DNA sequence: TGCAGCGTTGAGGTGTTAGGGGCAGGGCGAGCTTTCTTT. This encodes CSVEVLGAGRAFF.